This TCR beta chain was identified in a study of identical twins. This clonotype appeared a few times. V was cut by 1 base and J by 5 bases, with 17 bases left in between. This CDR3 spans 17 amino acids. TCRdb redid the calling of the 5' RACE reads with MiXCR, one entry per CDR3 protein. The sample holds under 500,000 distinct CDR3 sequences, roughly 13% seen once. The sample was also linked to a second study, of yellow fever vaccine responses in identical twins.

Specimen: CD4+ T cells sorted from blood. The sequence was collected from a woman in her late teens or twenties in good health. V is TRBV12-3 or TRBV12-4 and J is TRBJ2-2; no clear D gene. CDR3 nucleotide sequence: TGTGCCAGCAGTTTAGTAAGGGCAGTGGGTAGAACCGGGGAGCTGTTTTTT. Translation gives CASSLVRAVGRTGELFF.